This is a list of T cell receptor beta chains from one sample in a study of T cell changes during pregnancy in multiple sclerosis. Clones were read by immunoSEQ multiplex PCR, and TCRdb kept only the in-frame ones, dropping some. The sample lists some 100,000 clones; around nine tenths were seen once. This specimen was peripheral blood, taken in the second trimester of pregnancy. The source is a female donor with multiple sclerosis, enrolled in a pregnancy study. CDR3s include the opening cysteine and the closing phenylalanine or tryptophan. A D gene is named only where the DNA matches it firmly. Size values are once, few and many counts, or a class for expanded clones, and some rows have none.

d_call,v_call,clone_size,j_call,cdr3_aa,cdr3_nt
-,TRBV15,-,TRBJ2-7,CATSRDLGVGFLVYEQYF,TGTGCCACCAGCAGAGATTTGGGAGTGGGGTTTTTGGTCTACGAGCAGTACTTC
-,TRBV7-9,-,TRBJ1-1,CASSPGDRGRTEAFF,TGTGCCAGCAGCCCAGGGGATAGAGGGCGCACTGAAGCTTTCTTT
-,TRBV6-5,-,TRBJ1-2,CASRDPGVGGYTF,TGTGCCAGCAGGGACCCCGGGGTGGGGGGCTACACCTTC
TRBD2,TRBV30,-,TRBJ2-1,CAWSAGTSNEQFF,TGTGCCTGGAGTGCCGGGACTAGCAATGAGCAGTTCTTC
-,TRBV28,-,TRBJ2-1,CASSSYGWVNEQFF,TGTGCCAGCAGCTCCTACGGGTGGGTGAATGAGCAGTTCTTC
-,TRBV30,-,TRBJ2-1,CAWSVPPMSGRQFF,TGTGCCTGGAGTGTACCCCCGATGAGCGGGCGGCAGTTCTTC
-,TRBV6-6,-,TRBJ2-1,CASSRGTGLDNEQFF,TGTGCCAGCAGCCGCGGGACGGGTCTAGACAATGAGCAGTTCTTC
-,TRBV10-2,once,TRBJ2-3,CASGSPGQLTDTQYF,TGCGCCAGCGGGTCACCGGGACAATTAACAGATACGCAGTATTTT
-,TRBV29-1,-,TRBJ2-5,CSVRLGFQETQYF,TGCAGCGTTCGTCTAGGATTCCAAGAGACCCAGTACTTC
-,TRBV7-9,-,TRBJ2-7,CASSLTGAHEQYF,TGTGCCAGCAGCCTCACAGGTGCCCACGAGCAGTACTTC
-,TRBV9,-,TRBJ1-3,CASSVGTRALSGNTIYF,TGTGCCAGCAGCGTAGGTACCAGGGCTCTCTCTGGAAACACCATATATTTT
TRBD1,TRBV9,-,TRBJ2-5,CASSARTLGGRETQYF,TGTGCCAGCAGCGCTCGAACCCTAGGGGGCAGGGAGACCCAGTACTTC
-,TRBV6-1,-,TRBJ1-4,CASSVAGEKLFF,TGTGCCAGCAGTGTGGCAGGCGAAAAACTGTTTTTT
-,TRBV5-1,few,TRBJ2-7,CASSTDISYEQYF,TGCGCCAGCAGCACGGACATCTCCTACGAGCAGTACTTC
TRBD1,TRBV5-1,-,TRBJ1-2,CASSIRGSNYGYTF,TGCGCCAGCAGCATCAGGGGGAGCAACTATGGCTACACCTTC
-,TRBV11-1,-,TRBJ1-1,CASSLGGPTLMNTEAFF,TGTGCCAGCAGCTTAGGTGGGCCTACTCTAATGAACACTGAAGCTTTCTTT
-,TRBV10-3,-,TRBJ1-1,CAIRSVEGINTEAFF,TGTGCCATCCGTTCTGTAGAGGGCATCAACACTGAAGCTTTCTTT
TRBD1,TRBV10-3,-,TRBJ2-2,CAISEGQGKTGELFF,TGTGCCATCAGTGAGGGACAGGGGAAAACCGGGGAGCTGTTTTTT
TRBD1,TRBV7-9,-,TRBJ1-2,CASRPAAGGGYGYTF,TGTGCCAGCAGACCCGCCGCAGGGGGCGGCTATGGCTACACCTTC
TRBD1,TRBV5-6,-,TRBJ1-2,CASSFGQVYGYTF,TGTGCCAGCAGCTTTGGACAGGTCTATGGCTACACCTTC
-,TRBV18,-,TRBJ2-5,CASSPGGTPQETQYF,TGTGCCAGCTCACCAGGTGGGACACCCCAAGAGACCCAGTACTTC
-,TRBV11-1,-,TRBJ2-3,CASSLDPPGTQYF,TGTGCCAGCAGCTTAGACCCGCCGGGTACGCAGTATTTT
TRBD1,TRBV5-1,-,TRBJ1-1,CASSLTGVSNTEAFF,TGCGCCAGCAGCCTGACAGGGGTTTCGAACACTGAAGCTTTCTTT
-,TRBV6-5,-,TRBJ2-5,CASSRRGVETQYF,TGTGCCAGCAGTCGCAGGGGCGTGGAGACCCAGTACTTC
TRBD2,TRBV4-2,-,TRBJ2-2,CASSQGLAGVNTGELFF,TGTGCCAGCAGCCAAGGACTAGCGGGAGTTAACACCGGGGAGCTGTTTTTT
-,TRBV27,-,TRBJ2-7,CASSLKQGREQYF,TGTGCCAGCAGTTTAAAACAGGGCCGAGAGCAGTACTTC
TRBD2,TRBV7-7,-,TRBJ2-7,CASSPGLAGTSAEQYF,TGTGCCAGCAGCCCGGGACTAGCGGGGACCTCGGCCGAGCAGTACTTC
TRBD1,TRBV6-6,-,TRBJ1-4,CASSYQTGGEKLFF,TGTGCCAGCAGTTACCAGACAGGGGGTGAAAAACTGTTTTTT
-,TRBV29-1,-,TRBJ2-3,CSVEASGSDTQYF,TGCAGCGTTGAAGCCTCAGGGTCAGATACGCAGTATTTT
-,TRBV27,-,TRBJ1-3,CASSLRQGKGNTIYF,TGTGCCAGCAGTTTAAGGCAGGGGAAAGGAAACACCATATATTTT
-,TRBV7-2,-,TRBJ2-7,CASSSSPYEQYF,TGTGCCAGCAGCTCCTCCCCCTACGAGCAGTACTTC
-,TRBV5-4,-,TRBJ2-6,CASSTDNSGANVLTF,TGTGCCAGCAGCACTGACAACTCTGGGGCCAACGTCCTGACTTTC
-,TRBV7-3,-,TRBJ2-3,CASSTGLSTDTQYF,TGTGCCAGCAGCACGGGACTCAGCACAGATACGCAGTATTTT
TRBD1,TRBV4-1,-,TRBJ1-1,CASSQDQGANTEAFF,TGCGCCAGCAGCCAAGATCAGGGGGCAAACACTGAAGCTTTCTTT
TRBD1,TRBV6-1,-,TRBJ1-1,CASTVSLQGLAFF,TGTGCCAGCACCGTCTCGTTACAGGGGTTAGCTTTCTTT
-,TRBV18,-,TRBJ2-1,CASSQTTGDNEQFF,TGTGCCAGCTCTCAAACTACGGGGGACAATGAGCAGTTCTTC
TRBD1,TRBV30,once,TRBJ2-4,CAWSVPGGENIQYF,TGTGCCTGGAGTGTACCAGGGGGAGAAAACATTCAGTACTTC
TRBD2,TRBV5-1,-,TRBJ2-1,CASSVSISGGASGEQFF,TGCGCCAGCAGCGTATCGATTAGCGGGGGGGCCTCGGGTGAGCAGTTCTTC
-,TRBV5-1,-,TRBJ1-1,CASSLNSEATEAFF,TGCGCCAGCAGCTTAAACAGTGAAGCCACTGAAGCTTTCTTT
-,TRBV6-1,-,TRBJ2-7,CASSYPTDSYEQYF,TGTGCCAGCAGCTATCCGACAGACTCCTACGAGCAGTACTTC
-,TRBV28,-,TRBJ1-1,CASGRGGGVDTEAFF,TGTGCCAGCGGGAGGGGTGGCGGCGTGGATACTGAAGCTTTCTTT
-,TRBV27,once,TRBJ2-7,CASSLRGYEQYF,TGTGCCAGCAGCCTCCGGGGGTACGAGCAGTACTTC
TRBD1,TRBV11-3,-,TRBJ1-1,CASSSGQENTEAFF,TGTGCCAGCAGCTCCGGACAGGAGAACACTGAAGCTTTCTTT
-,TRBV5-4,-,TRBJ1-3,CASSFSTGLAGNTIYF,TGTGCCAGCAGCTTCTCAACAGGGTTAGCTGGAAACACCATATATTTT
TRBD2,TRBV30,-,TRBJ2-7,CAWSNGLAGAYEQYF,TGTGCCTGGAGCAACGGACTAGCGGGAGCCTACGAGCAGTACTTC
-,TRBV11-2,-,TRBJ2-1,CASSSRGDIYNEQFF,TGTGCCAGCAGCTCACGGGGGGACATATACAATGAGCAGTTCTTC
-,TRBV11-2,-,TRBJ2-2,CASSLDYPNTGELFF,TGTGCCAGCAGCTTAGACTACCCGAACACCGGGGAGCTGTTTTTT
-,TRBV30,-,TRBJ1-1,CAWGQYSNTEAFF,TGTGCCTGGGGACAGTACTCCAACACTGAAGCTTTCTTT
-,TRBV9,-,TRBJ2-2,CASSVEIQAGELFF,TGTGCCAGCAGCGTAGAGATACAGGCCGGGGAGCTGTTTTTT
TRBD2,TRBV10-2,-,TRBJ2-1,CASSGEGIRSNEQFF,TGCGCCAGCAGTGGGGAGGGAATTAGGTCCAATGAGCAGTTCTTC
TRBD2,TRBV19,-,TRBJ2-2,CASNSGSESIGELFF,TGTGCCAGTAACAGCGGGAGTGAGAGTATCGGGGAGCTGTTTTTT
-,TRBV27,once,TRBJ2-7,CASSLWGSRYEQYF,TGTGCCAGCAGCCTATGGGGCAGTCGTTACGAGCAGTACTTC
TRBD1,TRBV2,-,TRBJ2-1,CASSEDRGLYNEQFF,TGTGCCAGCAGCGAAGACAGGGGGCTATACAATGAGCAGTTCTTC
-,TRBV28,-,TRBJ1-3,CASSGQFLSGNTIYF,TGTGCCAGCAGTGGACAGTTCCTCTCTGGAAACACCATATATTTT
TRBD2,TRBV5-1,-,TRBJ2-7,CASSSGAGVDYEQYF,TGCGCCAGCAGCTCCGGTGCGGGAGTAGACTACGAGCAGTACTTC